This note documents a single T cell receptor beta chain sequence. Antigen unknown. TCRdb keeps only in-frame clones here, not all; method: immunoSEQ multiplex PCR. The sample holds 250,000 to 300,000 clones, almost 95% seen once. Pooling covered second doses at about 4 or about 12 weeks. The V gene's germline CDR1 is SGHRS and CDR2 YFSETQ. This CDR3 is 13 amino acids long. Trimming took off 0 bases at V and 9 bases at J, with 12 bases between the two ends. This sample is drawn from a study of T cell responses to AZD1222 COVID-19 vaccine. General study findings and limits: Spike-specific TCR breadth and depth grew following two AZD1222 doses. The sample set comprised mostly white British donors with more females, and clonal diversity was possibly underestimated.

The TCR originated in an adult who received the AZD1222 COVID-19 vaccine. This chain uses TRBV5-1 with TRBJ1-1, with a tentative D call TRBD1 (5 bases). Specimen: peripheral blood, collected 28 days after the second AZD1222 dose. CDR3 loop: CASSLAGEIKAFF. The CDR3 bases are TGCGCCAGCAGCTTGGCGGGGGAGATCAAAGCTTTCTTT.